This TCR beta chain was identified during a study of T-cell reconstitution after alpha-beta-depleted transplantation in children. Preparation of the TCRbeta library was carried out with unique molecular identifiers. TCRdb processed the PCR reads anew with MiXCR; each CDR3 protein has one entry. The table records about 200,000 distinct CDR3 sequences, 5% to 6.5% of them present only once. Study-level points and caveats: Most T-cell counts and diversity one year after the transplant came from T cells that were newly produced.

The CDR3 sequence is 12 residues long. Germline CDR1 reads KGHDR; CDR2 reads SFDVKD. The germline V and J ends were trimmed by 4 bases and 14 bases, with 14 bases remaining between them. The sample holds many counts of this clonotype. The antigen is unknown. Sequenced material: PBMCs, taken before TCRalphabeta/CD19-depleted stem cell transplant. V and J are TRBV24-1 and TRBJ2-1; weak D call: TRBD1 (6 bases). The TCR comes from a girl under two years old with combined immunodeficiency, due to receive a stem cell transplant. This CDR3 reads CATSEQKGVKFF. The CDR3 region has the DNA TGTGCCACCAGTGAACAGAAGGGGGTAAAGTTCTTC.